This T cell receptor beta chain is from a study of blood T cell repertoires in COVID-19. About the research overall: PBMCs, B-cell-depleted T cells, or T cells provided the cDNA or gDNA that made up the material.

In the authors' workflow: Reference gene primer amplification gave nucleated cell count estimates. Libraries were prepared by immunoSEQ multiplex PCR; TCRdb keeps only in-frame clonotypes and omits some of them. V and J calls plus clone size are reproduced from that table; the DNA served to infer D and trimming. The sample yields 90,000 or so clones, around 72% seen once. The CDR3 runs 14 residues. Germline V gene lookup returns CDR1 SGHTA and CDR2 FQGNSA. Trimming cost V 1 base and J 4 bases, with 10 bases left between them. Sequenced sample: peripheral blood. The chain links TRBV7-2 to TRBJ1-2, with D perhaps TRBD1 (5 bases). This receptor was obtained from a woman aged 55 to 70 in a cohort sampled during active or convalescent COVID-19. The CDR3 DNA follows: TGTGCCAGCAGCTTAGAGCAGGGAAGCTATGGCTACACCTTC. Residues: CASSLEQGSYGYTF.